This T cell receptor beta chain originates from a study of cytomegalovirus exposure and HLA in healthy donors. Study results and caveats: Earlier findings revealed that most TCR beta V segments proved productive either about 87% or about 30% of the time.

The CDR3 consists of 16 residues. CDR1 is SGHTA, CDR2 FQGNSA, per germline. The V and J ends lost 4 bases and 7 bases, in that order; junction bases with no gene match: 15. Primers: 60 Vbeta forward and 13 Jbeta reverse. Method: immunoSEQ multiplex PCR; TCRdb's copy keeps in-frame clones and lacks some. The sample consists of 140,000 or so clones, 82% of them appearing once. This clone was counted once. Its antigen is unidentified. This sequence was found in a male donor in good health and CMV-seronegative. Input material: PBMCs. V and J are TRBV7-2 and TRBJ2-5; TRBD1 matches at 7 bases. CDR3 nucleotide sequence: TGTGCCAGCAGCTCGACAGAACAGGGGATCGGGGTGACCCAGTACTTC. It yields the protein CASSSTEQGIGVTQYF.